Reported below is one TCR beta chain. As processed by the authors: Amplification from reference gene primers served as the basis for estimated nucleated cell counts. Here immunoSEQ multiplex PCR was the method, and the copy in TCRdb shows in-frame clones only, minus some. V and J calls plus clone size are reproduced from that table; the DNA served to infer D and trimming. This table holds approximately 200,000 clones, less than 90% found once. The sample comes from a study of blood T cell repertoires in COVID-19. Overall study: The United States, Italy and Spain supplied acute and convalescent COVID-19 samples. The analysed material was cDNA or gDNA that came from T cells, B-cell-depleted T cells, or PBMCs.

The V and J ends lost 4 bases and 7 bases respectively, with 19 bases between them. Germline V gene data show CDR1 as LGHDT and CDR2 as YNNKEL (reference sequence). The CDR3 has 16 amino acids. The chain employs TRBV3-1 (or the pseudogene TRBV3-2) and TRBJ1-4; tentative D call: TRBD1 (6 bases). The clonotype originates from a man between 65 and 85 years old with acute or convalescent COVID-19. The sequenced material came from peripheral blood. The DNA for the CDR3 is TGTGCCAGCAGCCGAAACTGGGGCCTAGGGGGTGAAAAACTGTTTTTT. Its translation: CASSRNWGLGGEKLFF.